A single sample is the source of the 7 T cell receptor beta chains below, sequenced in a study of blood T cell repertoires in COVID-19. Some clones are missing from TCRdb's copy, which holds only in-frame ones; the method was immunoSEQ multiplex PCR. The data show 250,000 to 350,000 clones, 70% to 90% seen once. Sequenced: PBMCs or T cells enriched from blood (not recorded which). All receptors derive from a woman in her twenties or thirties who had recovered from COVID-19.

The chain carries TRBV14 and TRBJ1-6, with TRBD1 matching 8 bases. Germline assignment: CDR1 SGHDN and CDR2 FVKESK. The length of the CDR3 is 16 residues. Unmatched junction bases numbered 8, after V lost 4 bases and J lost 6 bases. The CDR3 sequence: CASSRRGQGLNSPLHF. Written as DNA, the CDR3 is TGTGCCAGCAGCCGCCGCGGACAGGGTCTTAATTCACCCCTCCACTTT.

The genes are TRBV13 and TRBJ1-5; TRBD1 matches 7 bases. The J segment lost 9 bases and the V segment lost 0 bases, leaving 8 bases of the junction unmatched. The CDR3 extends over 15 amino acids. The germline V gene encodes CDR1 PRHDT and CDR2 FYEKMQ (reference sequence). CDR3 sequence (DNA): TGTGCCAGCAGCTTAGGGGGACAGCTGATAAGGCCCCAGCATTTT. It translates to CASSLGGQLIRPQHF.

V is TRBV7-6 and J is TRBJ1-5; 9 bases line up with TRBD1. With V trimmed by 1 base and J by 9 bases, 13 bases remained unmatched. This CDR3 spans 17 amino acids. Per the germline V gene, CDR1 is SGHVS and CDR2 is FNYEAQ. The CDR3 loop reads CASSLVGGTGLGTPQHF. The CDR3 coding sequence is TGTGCCAGCAGCTTAGTGGGGGGGACAGGGCTCGGGACGCCCCAGCATTTT. Drawing the rest from reference TRBV7-6 and TRBJ1-5, the complete variable domain is GAGVSQSPRYKVTKRGQDVALRCDPISGHVSLYWYRQALGQGPEFLTYFNYEAQQDKSGLPNDRFSAERPEGSISTLTIQRTEQRDSAMYRCASSLVGGTGLGTPQHFGDGTRLSIL.

The chain combines TRBV7-9 with TRBJ2-1; D is unresolved. Germline CDR1 and CDR2: SEHNR and FQNEAQ (reference sequence). V was cut by 6 bases and J by 5 bases, with 14 bases left in between. The CDR3 has 14 residues. The CDR3 reads CASRSLSPDNEQFF. The DNA for the CDR3 is TGTGCCAGCAGGAGCCTGAGCCCGGACAATGAGCAGTTCTTC.

This chain's CDR3 is CASSEGGAGYTF. Here the CDR3 DNA reads TGCGCCAGCAGTGAAGGCGGGGCCGGCTACACCTTC. The V call is TRBV10-2, the J call TRBJ1-2; D might be TRBD1 (5 bases). V was trimmed by 3 bases and J by 8 bases, leaving 10 bases between them. This CDR3 is 12 amino acids long. Germline V gene lookup returns CDR1 WSHSY and CDR2 SAAADI.

V usage is TRBV7-9 and J usage is TRBJ1-6; D is perhaps TRBD1 (6 bases). The germline gives CDR1 SEHNR, CDR2 FQNEAQ (reference sequence). V lost 5 bases and J lost 9, with 11 bases in between. CDR3 length: 13 amino acids. As DNA, the CDR3 is TGTGCCAGCAGCCGGACAGAAACTTCACCCCTCCACTTT. It encodes CASSRTETSPLHF.

The chain links TRBV6-5 to TRBJ1-1, with 9 nucleotides matching TRBD1. CDR1 is MNHEY and CDR2 is SVGAGI in the germline V gene. The CDR3 extends over 14 amino acids. V gave up 6 bases and J gave up 1 base; unmatched junction bases: 3. The CDR3 coding sequence is TGTGCCAGCAGGAGGGGACAGGGGAACACTGAAGCTTTCTTT. It specifies CASRRGQGNTEAFF.